This T cell receptor beta chain came from a study of blood T cells in healthy people across ages. Study-level background: Every two T cells gave about one barcoded beta molecule via template switching.

Germline V gene lookup returns CDR1 MNHEY and CDR2 SMNVEV (reference sequence). The V and J ends lost 3 bases and 11 bases respectively, with 19 bases between them. The CDR3 sequence is 14 residues long. General observations from the study: In long-lived donors, naive CD4+ cell counts and diversity exceeded those of aged donors.

The study drew donors from healthy Caucasian individuals in Russia aged about 6 to 90. Points on this clonotype: The target antigen is unknown.

A second PCR, run for about 6 to 11 cycles, used a sample-barcoded 5' primer plus a J-beta primer mix. Every single cDNA molecule received a tag from a template-switch adaptor with 12 random nucleotides. MiXCR, applied by TCRdb to the 5' RACE reads, yields one record per CDR3 protein. The data contain under 1,000,000 distinct CDR3 sequences, 35% to 40% of them seen just once; the ten biggest clones take up 10% to 15%. The sequence came from a man aged 18 to 30 in good health. V gene TRBV27 combines with J gene TRBJ2-5; TRBD1 might be the D (5 bases). Input material: blood. The CDR3: CASSFYSTDNEQYF. In nucleotides, the CDR3 is TGTGCCAGCAGTTTTTACTCAACGGACAATGAGCAGTACTTC.